The clone carrying this T cell receptor beta chain was recorded a few times. The data are from a study of patients and donors after allogeneic stem cell transplantation. MiXCR, applied by TCRdb to the RT-PCR reads, yields one record per CDR3 protein. The sample contains 110,000 or so distinct CDR3 sequences, around 33% of which appear only once. Germline CDR1 is MDHEN and CDR2 is SYDVKM. Trimming pared 2 bases from V and 11 bases from J, leaving 10 bases between. CDR3 length equals 11 residues. The chain is built from TRBV28 and TRBJ2-7; no definite D call. The sequence was collected from a human donor who was either an allogeneic HSCT recipient or a stem cell or donor lymphocyte infusion donor (not recorded which). It is not recorded whose cells these are; they may come from a transplant donor. The sequenced sample was blood, either unsorted or a sorted T cell fraction (not recorded which). CDR3 amino acids: CASSLMATEYF. CDR3 DNA sequence: TGTGCCAGCAGTTTAATGGCGACGGAGTACTTC.